A single sample gave rise to the 25 T cell receptor beta chains below, sequenced in a study of blood T cells in healthy people across ages. A second about 7 to 12 cycle PCR used barcoded and J-beta primers. TCRdb independently ran MiXCR on the 5' RACE reads; one entry per CDR3 protein. The sample lists about a million distinct CDR3 sequences; just over 50% were seen once. Sequencing used blood. The receptors come from an older woman in good health.

This chain uses TRBV28 with TRBJ1-2; D is uncertain. Per germline, CDR1 MDHEN and CDR2 SYDVKM. The V and J ends lost 6 bases and 3 bases respectively, with 23 bases between them. This CDR3 spans 17 amino acids. CDR3 DNA sequence: TGTGCCAGCAGCCCATCCACCTGGGAGGGAGTTGACTATGGCTACACCTTC. Protein product: CASSPSTWEGVDYGYTF.

In DNA, the CDR3 is TGCAGTGCTAGAGTAGGACTAGCGGGCTACAATGAGCAGTTCTTC. Protein: CSARVGLAGYNEQFF. This rearrangement joins TRBV20-1 to TRBJ2-1; 11 nucleotides line up with TRBD2. Trimming at V came to 1 base and at J to 3 bases, leaving 2 bases not matched to a gene. Germline assignment: CDR1 DFQATT and CDR2 SNEGSKA (reference sequence). CDR3 length equals 15 residues.

With regard to this clonotype: The junction shows a germline mismatch at one end, possibly a read error. This rearrangement joins TRBV4-2 to TRBJ2-7, with 12 bases fitting TRBD2. Germline CDR1 and CDR2: LGHNA and YNFKEQ. CDR3 length: 16 amino acids. CDR3 in amino acids: CASSQATSGSTYERYF. The CDR3 coding sequence is TGTGCCAGCAGCCAGGCGACTAGCGGGAGCACCTACGAGCGGTACTTC.

This clonotype came up a few times. This chain connects TRBV4-3 to TRBJ1-6; 7 bases align to TRBD1. Germline CDR1 is LGHNA and CDR2 is YSLEER. CDR3 length equals 14 residues. V shed 3 bases and J 7 bases; nucleotides not matched to a gene: 3. The CDR3: CASSQTGINSPLHF. For the CDR3, the DNA is TGCGCCAGCAGCCAGACAGGGATCAATTCACCCCTCCACTTT.

This clonotype was detected only a few times. V usage is TRBV7-2 and J usage is TRBJ2-5, with 7 bases identical to TRBD1. The V gene's germline CDR1 is SGHTA and CDR2 FQGNSA. V was clipped by 2 bases and J by 4 bases; unmatched bases: 4. The CDR3 has 14 residues. CDR3 DNA: TGTGCCAGCAGCTTAAGGGGGCTAAGAGAGACCCAGTACTTC. It codes for CASSLRGLRETQYF.

V usage is TRBV12-3 or TRBV12-4 and J usage is TRBJ2-3; 13 bases are a match to TRBD2. The CDR3 has 16 amino acids. V dropped 6 bases and J dropped 2; count of bases not matched to a gene: 5. As DNA, the CDR3 is TGTGCCAGCAGCTGGACTAGCGGGAGTTTCACAGATACGCAGTATTTT. As protein: CASSWTSGSFTDTQYF.

The chain uses TRBV11-2 and TRBJ2-7, with a weak D call TRBD2 (6 bases). Germline V gene data show CDR1 as SGHAT and CDR2 as FQNNGV. V was shortened by 1 base and J by 0 bases, with 16 bases between the two germline ends. The CDR3 totals 17 residues. CDR3 nucleotide sequence: TGTGCCAGCAGCTTAGTAATGACTAGAGTGGCCTCCTACGAGCAGTACTTC. Residues: CASSLVMTRVASYEQYF.

The rearrangement joins TRBV7-2 to TRBJ2-6; D is uncertain. The V end lost 7 bases, the J end lost 2 bases, and 6 bases lay between the germline ends. The germline gives CDR1 SGHTA, CDR2 FQGNSA. The CDR3 runs 13 residues. Here the CDR3 reads CASTLPGANVLTF. In DNA form, the CDR3 reads TGTGCCAGCACACTACCTGGGGCCAACGTCCTGACTTTC.

The rearrangement joins TRBV3-1 to TRBJ2-1, with 9 bases matching TRBD2. CDR1 LGHDT and CDR2 YNNKEL come from the germline V gene (reference sequence). Trimming at V came to 4 bases and at J to 7 bases, leaving 11 bases not matched to a gene. The length of the CDR3 is 16 residues. The CDR3 loop reads CASSPGGGRAGNEQFF. The CDR3 region has the DNA TGTGCCAGCAGCCCAGGAGGCGGGAGGGCGGGGAATGAGCAGTTCTTC.

This chain connects TRBV6-6 to TRBJ2-2, with 11 bases identical to TRBD2. The germline V gene has CDR1 MNHNY and CDR2 SVGAGI (reference sequence). The CDR3 length is 16 residues. After removal of 6 bases from V and 3 bases from J, the junction contained 6 bases not matched to a gene. CDR3 bases: TGTGCCAGCAGCGACCTAGCGGGAGGCGACACCGGGGAGCTGTTTTTT. Translation: CASSDLAGGDTGELFF.

This clonotype was seen a handful of times. This chain joins TRBV12-3 or TRBV12-4 and TRBJ1-5; possible D gene TRBD1, 6 bases. There are 18 residues in the CDR3. Deletions cut 5 bases from V and 3 bases from J, with 23 bases between. DNA of the CDR3: TGTGCCAGCAGTACTTGGGTTATAGGACAGCTCCTCAATCAGCCCCAGCATTTT. This gives the protein CASSTWVIGQLLNQPQHF.

CDR3: CASSPGGTGRIYGYTF. For the CDR3, the DNA is TGTGCCAGCAGTCCAGGGGGGACAGGGAGGATCTATGGCTACACCTTC. The genes are TRBV28 and TRBJ1-2; 9 positions agree with TRBD1. From germline, CDR1 is MDHEN and CDR2 SYDVKM. This CDR3 region has 16 residues. Losses at the gene ends were 5 bases for V and 4 bases for J; bases not matched to a gene: 11.

The V gene is TRBV20-1, the J gene TRBJ2-7, with TRBD2 matching over 11 bases. Germline assignment: CDR1 DFQATT and CDR2 SNEGSKA (reference sequence). The trim removed 5 bases at V and 9 bases at J, leaving 15 bases unmatched. This CDR3 comprises 15 residues. The CDR3: CSALVTSGKLNGQYF. CDR3 nucleotides: TGCAGTGCTCTTGTGACTAGCGGGAAGCTGAACGGGCAGTACTTC.

This chain uses TRBV5-5 with TRBJ2-1, with 9 bases lining up with TRBD2. V dropped 2 bases and J dropped 9; count of bases not matched to a gene: 9. Germline CDR1 and CDR2: SGHKS and YYEKEE (reference sequence). The CDR3 sequence is 15 residues long. The CDR3 DNA is TGTGCCAGCAGCTTTCTAGCGGGGTCTTACCGTGAGCAGTTCTTC. This gives the protein CASSFLAGSYREQFF.

The chain joins TRBV7-3 to TRBJ2-3; no definite D call. Germline lookup yields CDR1 SGHTA and CDR2 FQGTGA. V dropped 6 bases and J dropped 5 bases, with 18 bases sitting between them. The CDR3 loop spans 15 amino acids. The CDR3 DNA reads TGTGCCAGCAGTTTCCTGGGTCTGCCGGGAGATACGCAGTATTTT. This sequence encodes CASSFLGLPGDTQYF. Full variable domain (remainder filled in from reference TRBV7-3 and TRBJ2-3): GAGVSQTPSNKVTEKGKYVELRCDPISGHTALYWYRQSLGQGPEFLIYFQGTGAADDSGLPNDRFFAVRPEGSVSTLKIQRTERGDSAVYLCASSFLGLPGDTQYFGPGTRLTVL.

The chain employs TRBV20-1 and TRBJ1-1; TRBD1 aligns across 7 bases. Trimming cost V 5 bases and J 3 bases; bases outside gene matches: 9. Germline V lookup: CDR1 DFQATT, CDR2 SNEGSKA (reference sequence). The length of the CDR3 is 14 residues. The CDR3 nucleotides read TGCAGTGCTGTAACAGGGGCTGGGGACACTGAAGCTTTCTTT. Amino acids: CSAVTGAGDTEAFF.

V usage is TRBV29-1 and J usage is TRBJ2-7; perhaps TRBD1 as D (6 bases). CDR1 and CDR2 from the germline V gene are SQVTM and ANQGSEA. V shed 2 bases and J shed 2 bases, with 16 bases lying between them. The CDR3 covers 15 residues. CDR3 region: CSVESRTVYPYEQYF. The CDR3 DNA is TGCAGCGTTGAATCCCGGACAGTATATCCCTACGAGCAGTACTTC.

This rearrangement joins TRBV3-1 to TRBJ1-5, with TRBD1 as a possible D gene (5 bases). The germline V and J ends were trimmed by 4 bases and 6 bases, with 25 bases remaining between them. The CDR3 is 18 amino acids. The germline gives CDR1 LGHDT, CDR2 YNNKEL (reference sequence). CDR3 DNA sequence: TGTGCCAGCAGCCGCCGGGGACTAGCGGGAGGCGCGGGTCAGCCCCAGCATTTT. Encoded protein: CASSRRGLAGGAGQPQHF.

The genes are TRBV29-1 and TRBJ2-4; D is uncertain. The assigned J gene may be wrong: the sequence end matches TRBJ2-7 better. The CDR3 has 12 amino acids. Germline CDR1 SQVTM, CDR2 ANQGSEA. In DNA form, the CDR3 reads TGCAGCGTTAGTGGGCACACCAACGAGCAGTACTTC. This translates into CSVSGHTNEQYF.

This chain uses TRBV20-1 with TRBJ2-7; D perhaps matches TRBD2 (6 bases). The CDR3 covers 13 residues. CDR1 DFQATT and CDR2 SNEGSKA come from the germline V gene (reference sequence). Trimming stripped 6 bases from V and 3 bases from J, with 15 bases between. The CDR3 nucleotides read TGCAGTGCCGAACCGGGACTTGACTACGAGCAGTACTTC. Its protein product is CSAEPGLDYEQYF.

The genes are TRBV7-2 and TRBJ2-1; D assignment may be TRBD1 or TRBD2 (6 bases each). The germline gives CDR1 SGHTA, CDR2 FQGNSA. The V end was cut by 5 bases, the J end by 7 bases, with 27 bases between. The CDR3 sequence is 18 residues long. In DNA form, the CDR3 reads TGTGCCAGCAGCCAACCCCCGGGAGCCAGGGGTTTGATGAATGAGCAGTTCTTC. This translates into CASSQPPGARGLMNEQFF.

The CDR3 coding sequence is TGTGCCAGCAGTGAATTAGGTGGCGAGCAGTACTTC. It is translated as CASSELGGEQYF. The gene calls are TRBV2 and TRBJ2-7; no definite D call. Deletions cut 2 bases from V and 6 bases from J, with 8 bases between. Looked up from germline, CDR1 is SNHLY and CDR2 is FYNNEI. This CDR3 has 12 amino acids.

The CDR3 DNA is TGTGCCAGCACCAAGGGAGGCTTTAATGAAAAACTGTTTTTT. This translates into CASTKGGFNEKLFF. The V gene is TRBV28, the J gene TRBJ1-4; D gene unclear. Germline CDR1 MDHEN, CDR2 SYDVKM. The CDR3 has 14 amino acids. V was trimmed by 7 bases and J by 4 bases, leaving 13 bases between them.

This chain uses TRBV20-1 with TRBJ2-1; D is unresolved. Per the germline V gene, CDR1 is DFQATT and CDR2 is SNEGSKA (reference sequence). Trimming left V 6 bases short and J 0 bases short, with 9 bases between. The CDR3 runs to 13 residues. The CDR3 coding sequence is TGCAGTGCCTTTCCAAGCTCCTACAATGAGCAGTTCTTC. It encodes CSAFPSSYNEQFF.

There are a few counts of this clonotype. The chain recombines TRBV29-1 with TRBJ2-1, with D tentatively TRBD1 (5 bases). The CDR3 length is 13 residues. CDR1 and CDR2 (germline): SQVTM, ANQGSEA. With 7 bases removed from V and 2 bases from J, the gap between germline ends came to 12 bases. The CDR3 DNA reads as TGCAGCGCCAGAGACAGTCCCTACAATGAGCAGTTCTTC. Translating it yields CSARDSPYNEQFF.